This TCR beta chain was found in a study of T-cell memory formation after mild COVID-19. Findings and limits, study-wide: CD8+ contracting clones occupied EMRA, while CD4+ ones occupied mainly CM and EM. The SARS-CoV-2 specificity of second-wave clones reaching peak at day 37 remained unverified.

TCRdb reprocessed the 5' RACE reads with MiXCR, giving one entry per CDR3 protein. This sample has more than 350,000 distinct CDR3 sequences, with more than 15% found just once. This clonotype was recorded a few times. Its target is not known. The CDR3 loop spans 14 amino acids. Trimming removed 0 bases at V and 8 bases at J, with 10 bases between. The germline CDR1 and CDR2 sequences are PRHDT and FYEKMQ (reference sequence). The chain couples TRBV13 to TRBJ2-2; D is unresolved. Sequencing was carried out using PBMCs or a T cell subset sorted from them (not recorded which). This TCR came from a man younger than 30 who had mild COVID-19 (a few samples of this study predate the infection). Cell type and time point are not known. CDR3 loop: CASSLGLIEGELFF. The CDR3 DNA follows: TGTGCCAGCAGCTTAGGACTCATCGAGGGGGAGCTGTTTTTT.